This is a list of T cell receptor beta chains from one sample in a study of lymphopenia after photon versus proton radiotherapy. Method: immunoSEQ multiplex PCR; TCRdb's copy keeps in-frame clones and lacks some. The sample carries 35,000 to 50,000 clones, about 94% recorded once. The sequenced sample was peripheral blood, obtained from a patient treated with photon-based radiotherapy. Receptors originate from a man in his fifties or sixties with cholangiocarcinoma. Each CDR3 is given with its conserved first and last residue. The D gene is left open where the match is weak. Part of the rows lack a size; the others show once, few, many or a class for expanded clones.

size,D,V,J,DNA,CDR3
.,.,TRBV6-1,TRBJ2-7,TGTGCCAGCAGTGGCGTAACCCCCTACGAGCAGTACTTC,CASSGVTPYEQYF
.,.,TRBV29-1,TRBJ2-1,TGCAGCGTTGAAGATTGGGCTGACAATGAGCAGTTCTTC,CSVEDWADNEQFF
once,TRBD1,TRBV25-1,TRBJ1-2,TGTGCCCTCAGTGATTTCGGGACAGCCTATGGCTACACCTTC,CALSDFGTAYGYTF
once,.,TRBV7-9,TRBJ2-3,TGTGCCAGCAGCTTAAGCGGGCAGATAGATACGCAGTATTTT,CASSLSGQIDTQYF
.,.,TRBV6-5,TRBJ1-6,TGTGCCAGCAGTTACAGGGGATCACCCCTCCACTTT,CASSYRGSPLHF
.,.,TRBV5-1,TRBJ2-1,TGCGCCAGCAGCTTTCAGGGGGGTCCCTACAATGAGCAGTTCTTC,CASSFQGGPYNEQFF
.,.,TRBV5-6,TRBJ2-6,TGTGCCAGCAGCCCTCGTAGCGACGTATACTCTGGGGCCAACGTCCTGACTTTC,CASSPRSDVYSGANVLTF
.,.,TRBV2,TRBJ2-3,TGTGCCAGCAGTGAAAACGATACGCAGTATTTT,CASSENDTQYF
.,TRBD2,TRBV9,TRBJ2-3,TGTGCCAGCAGCGTCGGACTAGGCACAGATACGCAGTATTTT,CASSVGLGTDTQYF
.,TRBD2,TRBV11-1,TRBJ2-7,TGTGCCAGCAGCTTCGGCGGGAGGGACTACGAGCAGTACTTC,CASSFGGRDYEQYF
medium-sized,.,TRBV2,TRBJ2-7,TGTGCCAGCAGCTACGGGACGGCAGGGGCCTACGAGCAGTACTTC,CASSYGTAGAYEQYF
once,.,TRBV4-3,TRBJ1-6,TGCGCCAGCAGCCAAGAACCTGGCAGGGAGAAACGATCACCCCTCCACTTT,CASSQEPGREKRSPLHF
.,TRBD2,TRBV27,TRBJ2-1,TGTGCCAGCAGAACTAGCGGGGGGGCCTTTGAGCAGTTCTTC,CASRTSGGAFEQFF
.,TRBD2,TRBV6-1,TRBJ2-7,TGCGCCAGCTGGACTAGCGGGAGGGACTACGAGCAGTACTTC,CASWTSGRDYEQYF
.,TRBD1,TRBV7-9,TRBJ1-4,TGTGCCAGCAGCTTGGGGGGACAGGGAGGAGAAAAACTGTTTTTT,CASSLGGQGGEKLFF
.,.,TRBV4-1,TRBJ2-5,TGCGCCAGCAGCCAGGGACCGGGACACCCGCTGTTCCCGACCCAGTACTTC,CASSQGPGHPLFPTQYF
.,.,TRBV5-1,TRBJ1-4,TGCGCCAGCAGCCCGGACACCTCTAATGAAAAACTGTTTTTT,CASSPDTSNEKLFF
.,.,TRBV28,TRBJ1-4,TGTGCCAGCAGTTCCCGACACCCTCAGAATGAAAAACTGTTTTTT,CASSSRHPQNEKLFF
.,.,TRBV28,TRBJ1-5,TGTGCCAGCAGCCCCGAAACGATCCGGAGGAATCAGCCCCAGCATTTT,CASSPETIRRNQPQHF
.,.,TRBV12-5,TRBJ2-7,TGTGCTAGTGGTTTGGGGGATGGTTACGAGCAGTACTTC,CASGLGDGYEQYF
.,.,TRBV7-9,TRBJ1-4,TGTGCCAGCAGCTTTAGGCAGGGGAATGAAAAACTGTTTTTT,CASSFRQGNEKLFF
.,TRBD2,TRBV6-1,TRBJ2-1,TGTGCCAGCAGGGTGTTTCGGGGGGATGAGCAGTTCTTC,CASRVFRGDEQFF
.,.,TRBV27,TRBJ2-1,TGTGCCAGCAGTTTTAACAGAAATGAGCAGTTCTTC,CASSFNRNEQFF
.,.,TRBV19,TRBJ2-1,TGTGCCAGTAGTATAGAGAAGCGGGCCCCCTACAATGAGCAGTTCTTC,CASSIEKRAPYNEQFF
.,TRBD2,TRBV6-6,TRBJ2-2,TGTGCCAGCAGTTCCGGGACTACGAACACCGGGGAGCTGTTTTTT,CASSSGTTNTGELFF
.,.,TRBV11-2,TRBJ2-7,TGTGCCAGCAGGATGGAGGGGACCGACGAGCAGTACTTC,CASRMEGTDEQYF
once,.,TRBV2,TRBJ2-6,TGTGCCAGCAGGGTGTCTGGGGCCAACGTCCTGACTTTC,CASRVSGANVLTF
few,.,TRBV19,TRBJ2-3,TGTGCCAGTAGGGCCGGGACACCCGACCCGCGCACAGATACGCAGTATTTT,CASRAGTPDPRTDTQYF
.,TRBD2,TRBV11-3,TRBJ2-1,TGTGCCAGCAGCTCGACTAGCGGGGCCTCCTACAATGAGCAGTTCTTC,CASSSTSGASYNEQFF
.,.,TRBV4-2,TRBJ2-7,TGTGCCAGCAGCCTCTGGGCCGGAGGGACAAGCCCTTACGAGCAGTACTTC,CASSLWAGGTSPYEQYF
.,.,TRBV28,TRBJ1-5,TGTGCCAGCAGTTTGATGGGGCAGGGTTATAGCAATCAGCCCCAGCATTTT,CASSLMGQGYSNQPQHF
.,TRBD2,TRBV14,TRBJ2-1,TGTGCCAGCAGCCAAGATCTGCGGGCTAGCGGCTACAATGAGCAGTTCTTC,CASSQDLRASGYNEQFF
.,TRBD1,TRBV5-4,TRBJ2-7,TGTGCCAGCAGCTTGGGTCTGGGACAGGGGTCTCCCTACGAGCAGTACTTC,CASSLGLGQGSPYEQYF
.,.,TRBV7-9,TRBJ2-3,TGTGCCAGCAGCACCGGACTGGGGACAGATACGCAGTATTTT,CASSTGLGTDTQYF